The 17 T cell receptor beta chains presented below share a single source sample, sequenced in a study of cytomegalovirus exposure and HLA in healthy donors. The PCR used 60 Vbeta and 13 Jbeta primers. Sequencing used immunoSEQ multiplex PCR; TCRdb keeps in-frame clones, though not all of them. The data show fewer than 90,000 clones, 65% to 70% seen once. The source material was PBMCs. These receptors were collected from a man between 35 and 55 years old in good health and CMV-seropositive.

The sample holds a few counts of this clone. The chain couples TRBV6-6 to TRBJ1-2; 10 bases align to TRBD1. CDR1 is MNHNY, CDR2 SVGAGI, per germline (reference sequence). Germline trimming cut 5 bases from V and 6 bases from J; bases unmatched to any gene: 6. CDR3 length: 14 residues. CDR3 residues: CASSLPTGGDGYTF. In nucleotides, the CDR3 is TGTGCCAGCAGTCTTCCGACAGGGGGCGATGGCTACACCTTC.

CDR3 loop: CASSKGASSNTEAFF. CDR3 sequence (DNA): TGTGCCAGCAGCAAGGGGGCGTCCTCTAACACTGAAGCTTTCTTT. The chain employs TRBV13 and TRBJ1-1; 7 bases are a match to TRBD1. V was clipped by 5 bases and J by 2 bases; unmatched bases: 8. This CDR3 contains 15 residues. Germline assignment: CDR1 PRHDT and CDR2 FYEKMQ (reference sequence).

The chain employs TRBV27 and TRBJ2-5; 8 positions agree with TRBD2. The DNA end favors TRBJ2-7, so the J call may be wrong. The length of the CDR3 is 15 residues. Germline assignment: CDR1 MNHEY and CDR2 SMNVEV (reference sequence). The CDR3 reads CASSLSGLASYEQYF. The CDR3 DNA follows: TGTGCCAGCAGTTTATCCGGACTAGCCTCCTACGAGCAGTACTTC.

This clone was detected only a few times. This chain uses TRBV6-6 with TRBJ2-7, with 14 bases matching TRBD2. Germline assignment: CDR1 MNHNY and CDR2 SVGAGI (reference sequence). V lost 6 bases, J lost 7 bases, and 8 bases stayed unmatched. The length of the CDR3 is 15 residues. The CDR3 spells CASRLGLAGVPEQYF. CDR3 DNA: TGTGCCAGCAGACTGGGACTAGCGGGAGTACCTGAGCAGTACTTC.

This clone was detected only once. The chain combines TRBV4-1 with TRBJ1-1; unclear D gene. This CDR3 spans 16 amino acids. The V gene's germline CDR1 is MGHRA and CDR2 YSYEKL. The germline V and J ends were trimmed by 3 bases and 5 bases, with 19 bases remaining between them. The CDR3 reads CASSHVNMGSLTEAFF. DNA of the CDR3: TGCGCCAGCAGCCACGTGAACATGGGCAGTTTAACTGAAGCTTTCTTT.

This clone has only one observation. CDR3 sequence reads: CASIPPTGANTEAFF. The CDR3 nucleotides are TGTGCCAGTATCCCTCCGACAGGGGCTAACACTGAAGCTTTCTTT. The chain links TRBV19 to TRBJ1-1; 8 bases are shared with TRBD1. The ends lost 7 bases at V and 2 bases at J; junction bases unmatched: 9. Germline assignment: CDR1 LNHDA and CDR2 SQIVND (reference sequence). The CDR3 sequence is 15 residues long.

This chain connects TRBV9 to TRBJ2-5; D gene unclear. There are 14 residues in the CDR3. Trimming left V 0 bases short and J 4 bases short, with 10 bases between. Germline loops: CDR1 SGDLS, CDR2 YYNGEE. In DNA form, the CDR3 reads TGTGCCAGCAGCGTAGGGCTAGTCGGAGAGACCCAGTACTTC. This gives the protein CASSVGLVGETQYF.

The V gene is TRBV14, the J gene TRBJ1-1; possible D gene TRBD1, 6 bases. This CDR3 has 15 residues. Trimming removed 0 bases at V and 6 bases at J, with 14 bases between. Germline V lookup: CDR1 SGHDN, CDR2 FVKESK. The CDR3 protein is CASSQDAGQLAEAFF. The CDR3 DNA reads as TGTGCCAGCAGCCAAGATGCAGGACAGCTAGCTGAAGCTTTCTTT.

This clone showed up just a few times. The chain has TRBV5-8 and TRBJ2-1; D possibly corresponds to TRBD2 (6 bases). Germline CDR1 and CDR2: SGHTS and YDEGEE. This CDR3 has 11 amino acids. Deletions cut 4 bases from V and 12 bases from J, with 11 bases between. The CDR3 nucleotides are TGTGCCAGCAGCCTCTCCGGGGGGCAGTTCTTC. Translation gives CASSLSGGQFF.

The V call is TRBV2, the J call TRBJ1-1; D uncertain. Germline CDR1 SNHLY, CDR2 FYNNEI. V was pared by 4 bases and J by 0 bases, with 9 bases between. The CDR3 length is 14 residues. In nucleotides, the CDR3 is TGTGCCAGCAGTGGGAGTCAAGTGAACACTGAAGCTTTCTTT. Protein product: CASSGSQVNTEAFF.

This chain joins TRBV7-3 and TRBJ2-7; 8 bases are a match to TRBD1. The CDR3 contains 15 residues. J was trimmed by 0 bases and V by 5 bases; bases with no gene match: 6. Germline values: CDR1 SGHTA, CDR2 FQGTGA. This CDR3 reads CASSAGTGYSYEQYF. The CDR3, as DNA: TGTGCCAGCAGCGCCGGGACAGGTTACTCCTACGAGCAGTACTTC.

The genes are TRBV30 and TRBJ1-2, with no clear D. The CDR3 is 14 residues long. Germline V lookup: CDR1 GTSNPN, CDR2 SVGIG (reference sequence). V lost 4 bases to trimming and J lost 8 bases, with 20 bases between them. Here the CDR3 DNA reads TGTGCCTGGATCGAGGGCAGCCAAAAGAGAGGCTACACCTTC. This gives the protein CAWIEGSQKRGYTF.

The rearrangement joins TRBV5-6 to TRBJ1-1; D perhaps matches TRBD1 (6 bases). Germline values: CDR1 SGHDT, CDR2 YYEEEE. V was shortened by 1 base and J by 7 bases, with 17 bases between the two germline ends. CDR3 length: 15 residues. The CDR3 protein is CASSLYGLGADEAFF. Here the CDR3 DNA reads TGTGCCAGCAGCTTGTATGGGCTGGGGGCGGATGAAGCTTTCTTT. The full variable domain, in which reference TRBV5-6 and TRBJ1-1 provide the parts outside the CDR3, is DAGVTQSPTHLIKTRGQQVTLRCSPKSGHDTVSWYQQALGQGPQFIFQYYEEEERQRGNFPDRFSGHQFPNYSSELNVNALLLGDSALYLCASSLYGLGADEAFFGQGTRLTVV.

This clone was seen a handful of times. This chain uses TRBV7-6 with TRBJ2-1; D not resolved. From germline, CDR1 is SGHVS and CDR2 FNYEAQ. The V end lost 4 bases, the J end lost 5 bases, and 3 bases lay between the germline ends. This CDR3 is built from 11 residues. The CDR3 loop is CASSSDNEQFF. CDR3 DNA sequence: TGTGCCAGCAGCTCGGACAATGAGCAGTTCTTC.

Only a few counts were recorded for this clone. The chain is built from TRBV7-9 and TRBJ2-1, with D hard to call. The CDR3 has 16 residues. The V gene's germline CDR1 is SEHNR and CDR2 FQNEAQ (reference sequence). Trimming removed 4 bases at V and 0 bases at J, with 13 bases between. The DNA of the CDR3 is TGTGCCAGCAGCTCCAAAGTCCGGTTCTCCTACAATGAGCAGTTCTTC. Its translation: CASSSKVRFSYNEQFF.

The chain uses TRBV6-6 and TRBJ1-6, with 10 positions matching TRBD1. The trim removed 2 bases at V and 7 bases at J, leaving 2 bases unmatched. The CDR3 is 15 amino acids. CDR1 and CDR2 from the germline V gene are MNHNY and SVGAGI (reference sequence). CDR3 in DNA: TGTGCCAGCAGTTACCAGGGACAGGGGAATTCACCCCTCCACTTT. Translation: CASSYQGQGNSPLHF.

This chain connects TRBV2 to TRBJ2-3, with a possible D match to TRBD1 (6 bases). V shed 7 bases and J shed 0 bases, with 17 bases lying between them. Germline loops: CDR1 SNHLY, CDR2 FYNNEI. The CDR3 totals 16 residues. In DNA, the CDR3 is TGTGCCAGCACCCTTAGGACAGCAACTAGCACAGATACGCAGTATTTT. Its protein is CASTLRTATSTDTQYF. Full variable domain (missing parts from reference TRBV2 and TRBJ2-3): EPEVTQTPSHQVTQMGQEVILRCVPISNHLYFYWYRQILGQKVEFLVSFYNNEISEKSEIFDDQFSVERPDGSNFTLKIRSTKLEDSAMYFCASTLRTATSTDTQYFGPGTRLTVL.